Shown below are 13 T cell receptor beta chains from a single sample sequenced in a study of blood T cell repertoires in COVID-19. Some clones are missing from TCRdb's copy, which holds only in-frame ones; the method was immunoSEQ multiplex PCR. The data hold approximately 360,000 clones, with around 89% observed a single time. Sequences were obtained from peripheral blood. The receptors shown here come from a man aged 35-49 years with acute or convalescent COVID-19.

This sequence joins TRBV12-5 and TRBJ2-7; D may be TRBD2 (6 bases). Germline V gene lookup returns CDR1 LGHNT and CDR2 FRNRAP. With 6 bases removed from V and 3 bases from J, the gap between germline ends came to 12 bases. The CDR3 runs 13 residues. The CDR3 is CASGLGGYYEQYF. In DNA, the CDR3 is TGTGCTAGTGGCCTGGGAGGATACTACGAGCAGTACTTC.

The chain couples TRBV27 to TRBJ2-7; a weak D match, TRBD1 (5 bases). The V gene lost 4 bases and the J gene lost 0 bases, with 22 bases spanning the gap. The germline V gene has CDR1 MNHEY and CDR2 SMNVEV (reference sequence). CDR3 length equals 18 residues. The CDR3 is CASSSSLGQGMSSYEQYF. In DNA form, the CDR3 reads TGTGCCAGCAGTTCCTCCTTGGGGCAGGGAATGAGCTCCTACGAGCAGTACTTC.

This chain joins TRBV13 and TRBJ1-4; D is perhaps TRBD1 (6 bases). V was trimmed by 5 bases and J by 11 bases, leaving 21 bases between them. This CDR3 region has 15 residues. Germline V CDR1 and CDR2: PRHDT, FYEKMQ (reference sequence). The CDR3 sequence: CASSGRTVLVGKLFF. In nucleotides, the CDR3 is TGTGCCAGCAGCGGTCGGACAGTCTTGGTAGGGAAACTGTTTTTT.

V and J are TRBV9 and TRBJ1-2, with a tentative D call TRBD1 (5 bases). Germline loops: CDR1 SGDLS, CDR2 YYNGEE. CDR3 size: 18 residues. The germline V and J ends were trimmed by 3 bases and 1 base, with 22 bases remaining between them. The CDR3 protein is CASSGRSVAGGYNYGYTF. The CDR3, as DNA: TGTGCCAGCAGCGGACGATCCGTTGCGGGGGGTTATAACTATGGCTACACCTTC.

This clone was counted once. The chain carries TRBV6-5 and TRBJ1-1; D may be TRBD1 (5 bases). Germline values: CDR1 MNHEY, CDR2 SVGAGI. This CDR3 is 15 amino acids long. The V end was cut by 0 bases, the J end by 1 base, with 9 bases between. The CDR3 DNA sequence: TGTGCCAGCAGTTACTCGGGGCAGGGGAACACTGAAGCTTTCTTT. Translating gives CASSYSGQGNTEAFF.

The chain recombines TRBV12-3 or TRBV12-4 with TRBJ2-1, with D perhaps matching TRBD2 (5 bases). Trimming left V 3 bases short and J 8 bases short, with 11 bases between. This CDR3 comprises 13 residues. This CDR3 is CASSFRGIDEQFF. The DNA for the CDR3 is TGTGCCAGCAGTTTTCGGGGTATCGATGAGCAGTTCTTC.

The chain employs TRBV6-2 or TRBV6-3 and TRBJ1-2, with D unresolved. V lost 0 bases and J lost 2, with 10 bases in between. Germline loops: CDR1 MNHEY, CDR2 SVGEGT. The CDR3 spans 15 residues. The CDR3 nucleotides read TGTGCCAGCAGTTACTCGGCGGGTCACAACTATGGCTACACCTTC. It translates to CASSYSAGHNYGYTF.

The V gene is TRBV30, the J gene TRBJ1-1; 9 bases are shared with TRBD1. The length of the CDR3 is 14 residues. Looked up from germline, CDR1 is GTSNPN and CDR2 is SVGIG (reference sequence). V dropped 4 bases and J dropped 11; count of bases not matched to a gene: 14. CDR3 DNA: TGTGCCTGGACGAGGGACAGGGCCGTAATTTCGGCTTTCTTT. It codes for CAWTRDRAVISAFF. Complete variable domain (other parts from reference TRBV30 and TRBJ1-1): SQTIHQWPATLVQPVGSPLSLECTVEGTSNPNLYWYRQAAGRGLQLLFYSVGIGQISSEVPQNLSASRPQDRQFILSSKKLLLSDSGFYLCAWTRDRAVISAFFGQGTRLTVV.

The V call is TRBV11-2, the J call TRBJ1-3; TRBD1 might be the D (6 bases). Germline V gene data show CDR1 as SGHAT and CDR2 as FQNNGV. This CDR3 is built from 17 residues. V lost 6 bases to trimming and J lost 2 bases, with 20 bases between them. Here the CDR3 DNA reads TGTGCCAGCAGAACCTGGGGGAGGGGGAGGACTGGAAACACCATATATTTT. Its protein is CASRTWGRGRTGNTIYF.

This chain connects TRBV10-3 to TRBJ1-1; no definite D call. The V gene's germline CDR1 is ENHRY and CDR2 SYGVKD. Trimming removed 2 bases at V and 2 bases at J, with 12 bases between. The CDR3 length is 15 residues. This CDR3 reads CAISEPTGINTEAFF. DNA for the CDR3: TGTGCCATCAGTGAGCCTACGGGTATAAACACTGAAGCTTTCTTT.

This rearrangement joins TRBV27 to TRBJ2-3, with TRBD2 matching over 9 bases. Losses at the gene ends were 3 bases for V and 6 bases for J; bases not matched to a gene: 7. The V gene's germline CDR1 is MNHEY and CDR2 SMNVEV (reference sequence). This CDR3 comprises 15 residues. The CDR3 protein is CASSLLAGAGDTQYF. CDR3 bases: TGTGCCAGCAGTTTGTTAGCGGGGGCGGGGGATACGCAGTATTTT.

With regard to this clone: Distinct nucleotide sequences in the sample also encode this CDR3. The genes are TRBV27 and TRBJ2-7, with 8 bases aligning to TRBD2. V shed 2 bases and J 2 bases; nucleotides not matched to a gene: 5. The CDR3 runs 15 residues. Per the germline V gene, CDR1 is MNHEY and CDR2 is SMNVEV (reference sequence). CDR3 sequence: CASSLVAGGTYEQYF. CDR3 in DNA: TGTGCCAGCAGTTTAGTTGCGGGAGGAACCTACGAGCAGTACTTC.

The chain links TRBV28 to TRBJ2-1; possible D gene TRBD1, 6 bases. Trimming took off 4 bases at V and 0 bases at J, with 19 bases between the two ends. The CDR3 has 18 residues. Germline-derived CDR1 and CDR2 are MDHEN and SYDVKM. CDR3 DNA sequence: TGTGCCAGCAGTTCCGATCAGGGGCACCCCAGCTCCTACAATGAGCAGTTCTTC. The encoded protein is CASSSDQGHPSSYNEQFF.